This T cell receptor beta chain stems from a study of shared clonotypes between healthy human individuals (dated by TCRdb to 2018 to 2020). Some background on the complete study: The cohort included a few men and a couple of women between 18 and 49 years of age. For each donor, CD4 naive and CD4 memory were each run on three plates, CD8 naive on two plates, and CD8 memory on one plate. To estimate repertoire size and how much clonotypes are shared between individuals, the study performed deep sequencing of blood TCR repertoires from five healthy adults. To increase sequencing depth and limit assay-specific biases, different laboratories used diverse techniques to prepare libraries and sequence TCR repertoires. Per donor, leukapheresis produced somewhere between about 0.8 and 9 billion PBMCs.

CD8 naive samples consisted of CD45RO-negative cells that were positively selected for CCR7, yielding a CD45RA+CCR7+ population without TemRA cells. Donors were healthy HIV-negative adults with no recently reported acute infections or vaccinations. Only Caucasian adults living in Nashville, Tennessee, USA were represented among the donors. After blood collection by leukapheresis, PBMCs were isolated using Ficoll-Histopaque density gradient centrifugation and then cryopreserved in the vapor phase of liquid nitrogen. Analytical flow cytometry was used to check the purity and quantity of every magnetically sorted T cell population. From each sorted fraction, genomic DNA was isolated and quantified by UV absorbance on a Nanodrop 2000c. V loses 0 bases of germline sequence and J loses 8 bases, and the interval between the two ends is 14 bases. The CDR3 numbers 15 residues from cysteine through phenylalanine. CDR3 DNA is the only sequence kept; it has 45 bases, read in frame from the first base. Via the germline V gene (reference sequence), CDR1 is MNHEY and CDR2 SMNVEV.

Using the deep immunoSEQ assay, TCR CDR3 regions were amplified from genomic DNA by multiplex PCR. Extracted genomic DNA from each cell subset was distributed evenly across all wells of several immunoSEQ 96-well plates, and each plate was treated as a replicate. For sorted subsets, 150 to 250 ng genomic DNA, equal to 30,000 to 35,000 T cell genomes, was loaded into each replicate PCR. The purified libraries were quantified using a Qubit 3.0 fluorometer, sized with a Bioanalyzer 2100, and then quantified again using the KAPA Library Quantification kit. A separate single-read 150-cycle Illumina NextSeq 550 flow cell was used to sequence each immunoSEQ 96-well plate. As for the authors' bioinformatics: Because the immunoSEQ output included only junctional sequences and no quality scores, the filtering could not be the same as the filtering used for full-length reads. To assign V/J genes and CDR3, sequences were annotated against IMGT germline references using PyIR, a Python wrapper for IgBLAST v1.9. Reads were removed for weak V/J assignments (E-value above 1e-6), missing CDR3, stop codons, out-of-frame junctions, or ambiguous translated residues. V3J clonotypes were defined as sequences sharing an identical inferred V gene, J gene, and CDR3 amino acid sequence. Percentage overlap between repertoires was calculated by dividing the number of shared unique clonotypes by the size of the smaller repertoire. Three approaches were used to assess repertoire richness: RTK rarefaction, the Chao1 estimator, and Recon v2.1 estimates of unobserved clonotypes. Generation probabilities for all TCRbeta clonotypes obtained by the gDNA method from four donors were computed using OLGA. TCRdb re-hosts the immuneACCESS table, in-frame sequences only. Its copies lack some clones; in the studies checked, an unresolved V gene accounts for under half of them, and the cause for the rest is not known. V and J calls and clone size are given by that table; D and trimming were obtained from the DNA. The sample table holds about 1.9 million clones, of which just over 90% were seen once. More than 1.5% of the sample is held by the ten biggest clonotypes.

The paper as a whole reports these results and caveats: Roughly 5% of naive CD4, roughly 3.6% of naive CD8, around 2.3% of memory CD4, and 0.35% to 0.4% of memory CD8 clonotypes were shared across several donors. Compared with non-shared clonotypes, the clonotypes found in all four sorted-subset donors had higher generation probabilities. Only blood was sampled, and tissue TCR repertoires likely differ from those in blood. Pairwise subsampling indicated that sequencing depth was expected to affect the degree of clonotype sharing among donors. Because the study included only a small number of donors, the genetic and exposure-history diversity represented was limited. Incomplete sequencing was indicated by rarefaction of sorted-subset datasets, despite the large sequencing depth. Naive subsets generally had larger estimated clonotype richness than memory subsets.

Regarding this clone: This clone's antigen is unknown. No per-base quality is available; no much larger clone lies one base away.

Sample: naive CD8+ T cells from PBMCs. In the paper's terms, the cell subset or site label means: CD45RA+CCR7+. The rearrangement joined TRBV27 to TRBJ2-1; the best D guess is TRBD1, with 6 bases matching. This TCR was sampled from a man aged 18 to 30 in good health. Some clones in this sample may be carry-over from other donors' samples. The DNA sequence reads TGTGCCAGCAGTTTATCGCCCCCAGGGGATCATGAGCAGTTCTTC. Translated, this is CASSLSPPGDHEQFF.